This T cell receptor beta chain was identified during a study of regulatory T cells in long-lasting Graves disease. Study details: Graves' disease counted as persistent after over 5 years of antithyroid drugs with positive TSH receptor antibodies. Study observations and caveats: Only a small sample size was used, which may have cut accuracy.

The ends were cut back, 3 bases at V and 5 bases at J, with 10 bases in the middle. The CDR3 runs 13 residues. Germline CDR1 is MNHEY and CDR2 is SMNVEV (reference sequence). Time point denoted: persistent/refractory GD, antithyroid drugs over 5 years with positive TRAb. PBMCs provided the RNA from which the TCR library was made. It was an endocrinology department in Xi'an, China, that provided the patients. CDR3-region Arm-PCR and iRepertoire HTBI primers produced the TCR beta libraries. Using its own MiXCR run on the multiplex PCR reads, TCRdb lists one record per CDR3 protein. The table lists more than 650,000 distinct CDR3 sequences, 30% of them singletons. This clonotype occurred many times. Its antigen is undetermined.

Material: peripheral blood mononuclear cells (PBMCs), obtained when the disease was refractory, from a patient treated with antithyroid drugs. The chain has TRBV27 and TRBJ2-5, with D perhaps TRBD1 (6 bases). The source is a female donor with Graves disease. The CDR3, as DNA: TGTGCCAGCAGTTTTACAGGGTCCGAGACCCAGTACTTC. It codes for CASSFTGSETQYF.